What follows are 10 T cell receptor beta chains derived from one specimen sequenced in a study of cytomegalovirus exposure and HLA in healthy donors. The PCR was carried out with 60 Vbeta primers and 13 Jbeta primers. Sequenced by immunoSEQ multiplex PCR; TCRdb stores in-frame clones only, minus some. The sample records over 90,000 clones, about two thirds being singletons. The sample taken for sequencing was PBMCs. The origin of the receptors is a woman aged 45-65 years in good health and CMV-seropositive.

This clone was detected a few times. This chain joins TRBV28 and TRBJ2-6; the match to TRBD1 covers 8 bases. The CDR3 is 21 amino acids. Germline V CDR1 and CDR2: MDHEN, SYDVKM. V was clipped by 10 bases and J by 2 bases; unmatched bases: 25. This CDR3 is CATQQGATNTAPNAGANVLTF. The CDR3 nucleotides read TGTGCCACCCAGCAGGGGGCAACAAACACAGCCCCTAATGCTGGGGCCAACGTCCTGACTTTC.

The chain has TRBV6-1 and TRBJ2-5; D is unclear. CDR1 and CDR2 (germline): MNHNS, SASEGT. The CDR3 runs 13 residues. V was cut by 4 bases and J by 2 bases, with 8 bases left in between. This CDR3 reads CASSGSLQETQYF. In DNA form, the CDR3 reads TGTGCCAGCAGTGGAAGCTTACAAGAGACCCAGTACTTC.

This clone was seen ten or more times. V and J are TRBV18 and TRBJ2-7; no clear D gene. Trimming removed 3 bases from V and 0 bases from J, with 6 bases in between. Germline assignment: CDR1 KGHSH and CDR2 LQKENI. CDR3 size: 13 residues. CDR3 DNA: TGTGCCAGCTCACCCTACCGCTCCTACGAGCAGTACTTC. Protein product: CASSPYRSYEQYF.

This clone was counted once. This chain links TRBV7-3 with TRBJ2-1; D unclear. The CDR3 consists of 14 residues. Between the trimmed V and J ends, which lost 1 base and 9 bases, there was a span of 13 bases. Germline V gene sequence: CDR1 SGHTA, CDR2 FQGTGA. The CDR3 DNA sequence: TGTGCCAGCAGCTTAAGCGTCAGGAACGGTGAGCAGTTCTTC. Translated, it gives CASSLSVRNGEQFF.

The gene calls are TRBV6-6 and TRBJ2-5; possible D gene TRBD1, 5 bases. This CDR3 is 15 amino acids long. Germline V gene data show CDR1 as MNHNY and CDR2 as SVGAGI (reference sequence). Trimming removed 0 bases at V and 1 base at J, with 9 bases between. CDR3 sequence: CASSYSGQGQETQYF. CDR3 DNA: TGTGCCAGCAGTTACTCGGGGCAGGGCCAAGAGACCCAGTACTTC.

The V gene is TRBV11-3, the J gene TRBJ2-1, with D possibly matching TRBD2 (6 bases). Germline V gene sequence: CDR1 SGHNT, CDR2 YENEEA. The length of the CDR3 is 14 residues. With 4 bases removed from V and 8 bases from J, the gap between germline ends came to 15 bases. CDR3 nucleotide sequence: TGTGCCAGCAGCTCGGGGGTTTGGGCCGATGAGCAGTTCTTC. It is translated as CASSSGVWADEQFF.

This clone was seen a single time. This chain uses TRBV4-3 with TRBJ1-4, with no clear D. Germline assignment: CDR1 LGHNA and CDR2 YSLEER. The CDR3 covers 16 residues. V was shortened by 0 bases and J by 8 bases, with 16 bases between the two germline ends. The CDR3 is CASSQEREGAGEKLFF. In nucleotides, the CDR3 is TGCGCCAGCAGCCAAGAAAGGGAGGGCGCCGGGGAAAAACTGTTTTTT.

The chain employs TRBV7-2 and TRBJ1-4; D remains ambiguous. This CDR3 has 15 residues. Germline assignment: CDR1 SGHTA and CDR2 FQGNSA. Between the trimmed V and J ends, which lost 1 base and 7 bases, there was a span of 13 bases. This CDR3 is CASSLGRSGFEKLFF. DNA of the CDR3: TGTGCCAGCAGCTTAGGGAGGTCCGGTTTTGAAAAACTGTTTTTT.

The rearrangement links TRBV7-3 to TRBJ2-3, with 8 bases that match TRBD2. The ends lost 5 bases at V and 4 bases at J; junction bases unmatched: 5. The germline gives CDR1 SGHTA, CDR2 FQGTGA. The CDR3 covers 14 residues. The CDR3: CASSLLAGPDTQYF. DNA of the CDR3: TGTGCCAGCAGCCTCTTAGCGGGGCCAGATACGCAGTATTTT.

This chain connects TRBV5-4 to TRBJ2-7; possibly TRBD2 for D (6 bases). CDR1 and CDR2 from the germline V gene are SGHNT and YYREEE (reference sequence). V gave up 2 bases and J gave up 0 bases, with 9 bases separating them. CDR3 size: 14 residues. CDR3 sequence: CASSFGRGSYEQYF. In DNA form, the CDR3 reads TGTGCCAGCAGCTTCGGGCGGGGCTCCTACGAGCAGTACTTC. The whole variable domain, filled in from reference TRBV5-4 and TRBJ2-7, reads ETGVTQSPTHLIKTRGQQVTLRCSSQSGHNTVSWYQQALGQGPQFIFQYYREEENGRGNFPPRFSGLQFPNYSSELNVNALELDDSALYLCASSFGRGSYEQYFGPGTRLTVT.